One sample yielded the 21 T cell receptor beta chains listed below, sequenced in a study of chemoradiotherapy in HPV16-positive cancers. The assay was immunoSEQ multiplex PCR, and TCRdb's table has in-frame clones only and misses some. The sample lists approximately 52,000 clones; 90% were seen once. The sequencing used blood, collected from a patient who underwent chemoradiotherapy. Receptors originate from a human donor with HPV-associated anogenital cancer.

This clone was observed a handful of times. V usage is TRBV6-6 and J usage is TRBJ2-5, with 9 bases lining up with TRBD2. The CDR3 is made up of 13 amino acids. Per germline, CDR1 MNHNY and CDR2 SVGAGI (reference sequence). The trim removed 7 bases at V and 5 bases at J, leaving 5 bases unmatched. This CDR3 is CASTAGGRETQYF. The CDR3 nucleotides are TGTGCCAGCACAGCGGGAGGACGGGAGACCCAGTACTTC.

The chain carries TRBV5-1 and TRBJ2-1; 10 nucleotides line up with TRBD2. The CDR3 spans 16 residues. The V gene's germline CDR1 is SGHRS and CDR2 YFSETQ. The V segment lost 1 base and the J segment 2 bases; nucleotides outside the gene matches: 3. The CDR3 spells CASSLSGGATYNEQFF. The CDR3 coding sequence is TGCGCCAGCAGCTTGAGCGGGGGGGCAACCTACAATGAGCAGTTCTTC.

The V gene is TRBV20-1, the J gene TRBJ2-1, with 8 bases that match TRBD2. The CDR3 has 11 amino acids. V lost 5 bases, J lost 9 bases, and 3 bases stayed unmatched. The germline V gene encodes CDR1 DFQATT and CDR2 SNEGSKA (reference sequence). This CDR3 reads CSAHRGGEQFF. For the CDR3, the DNA is TGCAGTGCTCACCGGGGGGGTGAGCAGTTCTTC.

The chain carries TRBV7-2 and TRBJ2-3, with D uncertain. The germline gives CDR1 SGHTA, CDR2 FQGNSA. There are 15 residues in the CDR3. V was pared by 1 base and J by 5 bases, with 13 bases between. The CDR3 protein is CASSLGSSNGDTQYF. CDR3 sequence (DNA): TGTGCCAGCAGCTTAGGTAGTAGCAACGGAGATACGCAGTATTTT. Full variable domain (outside the CDR3, taken from reference TRBV7-2 and TRBJ2-3): GAGVSQSPSNKVTEKGKDVELRCDPISGHTALYWYRQSLGQGLEFLIYFQGNSAPDKSGLPSDRFSAERTGGSVSTLTIQRTQQEDSAVYLCASSLGSSNGDTQYFGPGTRLTVL.

The chain combines TRBV2 with TRBJ2-7; 10 bases match TRBD1. V dropped 6 bases and J dropped 5; count of bases not matched to a gene: 16. Germline V lookup: CDR1 SNHLY, CDR2 FYNNEI. The CDR3 has 17 residues. The CDR3 nucleotides read TGTGCCAGCAGCGACCAAACGTTGGGACAGGGGAACCACGAGCAGTACTTC. Protein: CASSDQTLGQGNHEQYF.

The table lists this clone with a count of one. The chain recombines TRBV6-1 with TRBJ1-1, with 7 nucleotides matching TRBD1. This CDR3 has 13 residues. CDR1 is MNHNS, CDR2 SASEGT, per germline. J lost 5 bases, V lost 9 bases, and 9 bases had no gene match. The CDR3 DNA reads as TGTGCCAGTCTTCGGAACAGGGGAACTGAAGCTTTCTTT. Translated: CASLRNRGTEAFF.

The chain carries TRBV6-4 and TRBJ2-1, with 7 bases matching TRBD1. The J segment lost 8 bases and the V segment lost 6 bases, leaving 7 bases of the junction unmatched. The germline V gene has CDR1 MRHNA and CDR2 SNTAGT. This CDR3 is built from 13 residues. In nucleotides, the CDR3 is TGTGCCAGCAGCCCACAGGGGATCGATGAGCAGTTCTTC. As protein: CASSPQGIDEQFF.

The chain employs TRBV4-3 and TRBJ2-7; the match to TRBD1 covers 10 bases. Per the germline V gene, CDR1 is LGHNA and CDR2 is YSLEER. V was pared by 0 bases and J by 3 bases, with 2 bases of the junction left unmatched. The CDR3 has 15 residues. As DNA, the CDR3 is TGCGCCAGCAGCCAAGACTGGGACAGGGGCTACGAGCAGTACTTC. It translates to CASSQDWDRGYEQYF.

This clone was found once. This chain connects TRBV11-3 to TRBJ2-6; TRBD1 matches at 11 bases. The ends lost 5 bases at V and 4 bases at J; junction bases unmatched: 4. The CDR3 has 16 amino acids. Germline CDR1 is SGHNT and CDR2 is YENEEA. CDR3 sequence: CASSAGQGDGANVLTF. DNA of the CDR3: TGTGCCAGCAGCGCGGGACAGGGGGACGGGGCCAACGTCCTGACTTTC.

This chain uses TRBV4-3 with TRBJ1-6; unclear D gene. Trimming pared 1 base from V and 9 bases from J, leaving 7 bases between. Germline V CDR1 and CDR2: LGHNA, YSLEER. The CDR3 has 13 amino acids. The chain's CDR3 is CASSQVLTSPLHF. CDR3 DNA sequence: TGCGCCAGCAGCCAAGTTCTAACTTCACCCCTCCACTTT.

This clone has just a few counts. The V gene is TRBV18, the J gene TRBJ1-2; no firm D call. This CDR3 has 14 amino acids. Trimming cost V 6 bases and J 6 bases, with 17 bases left between them. CDR1 and CDR2 from the germline V gene are KGHSH and LQKENI. CDR3 loop: CASSHATRINGYTF. The CDR3, as DNA: TGTGCCAGCTCCCACGCGACACGGATCAATGGCTACACCTTC. Drawing the rest from reference TRBV18 and TRBJ1-2, the complete variable domain is NAGVMQNPRHLVRRRGQEARLRCSPMKGHSHVYWYRQLPEEGLKFMVYLQKENIIDESGMPKERFSAEFPKEGPSILRIQQVVRGDSAAYFCASSHATRINGYTFGSGTRLTVV.

V gene TRBV6-1 combines with J gene TRBJ1-1; TRBD1 matches at 7 bases. The CDR3 sequence is 12 residues long. Germline CDR1 reads MNHNS; CDR2 reads SASEGT. The ends lost 11 bases at V and 3 bases at J; junction bases unmatched: 6. CDR3 sequence (DNA): TGTGCCGTTACAGGGGTTTACACTGAAGCTTTCTTT. Amino acid sequence: CAVTGVYTEAFF.

This chain uses TRBV6-5 with TRBJ2-2, with 7 bases fitting TRBD1. Germline V gene lookup returns CDR1 MNHEY and CDR2 SVGAGI. The CDR3 length is 14 residues. V trimming: 8 bases; J trimming: 1 base; junction bases outside the gene matches: 4. CDR3 nucleotides: TGTGCCAGCGGACGGGACAGGAACACCGGGGAGCTGTTTTTT. Translation gives CASGRDRNTGELFF.

The chain joins TRBV25-1 to TRBJ2-4; 14 nucleotides match TRBD2. There are 15 residues in the CDR3. The V gene's germline CDR1 is MGHDK and CDR2 SYGVNS. The V and J ends lost 7 bases and 7 bases, in that order; junction bases with no gene match: 6. The CDR3 bases are TGTGCCAGCATGACTAGCGGGGGGGCCGGGAACATTCAGTACTTC. Protein: CASMTSGGAGNIQYF.

This chain joins TRBV19 and TRBJ2-6; tentatively, D is TRBD1 or TRBD2 (5 bases each). The CDR3 has 15 residues. V lost 5 bases to trimming and J lost 2 bases, with 10 bases between them. Germline V lookup: CDR1 LNHDA, CDR2 SQIVND (reference sequence). Here the CDR3 reads CASSPSGPGANVLTF. In nucleotides, the CDR3 is TGTGCCAGTAGTCCCTCGGGGCCTGGGGCCAACGTCCTGACTTTC. The full variable domain, completed using reference TRBV19 and TRBJ2-6, is DGGITQSPKYLFRKEGQNVTLSCEQNLNHDAMYWYRQDPGQGLRLIYYSQIVNDFQKGDIAEGYSVSREKKESFPLTVTSAQKNPTAFYLCASSPSGPGANVLTFGAGSRLTVL.

The V call is TRBV6-1, the J call TRBJ2-7, with 7 positions matching TRBD2. The CDR3 covers 14 residues. The trim removed 8 bases at V and 2 bases at J, leaving 9 bases unmatched. CDR1 is MNHNS, CDR2 SASEGT, per germline. The DNA of the CDR3 is TGTGCCAGCGCGATTGCTAGCGGTCCCTACGAGCAGTACTTC. Its translation: CASAIASGPYEQYF.

This clone was detected a few times. V usage is TRBV18 and J usage is TRBJ1-1, with 7 bases aligning to TRBD1. The CDR3 totals 14 residues. J was trimmed by 2 bases and V by 6 bases; bases with no gene match: 6. Per germline, CDR1 KGHSH and CDR2 LQKENI. CDR3: CASSQTGPNTEAFF. DNA for the CDR3: TGTGCCAGCTCGCAGACAGGGCCTAACACTGAAGCTTTCTTT.

The chain is built from TRBV4-2 and TRBJ1-1, with D possibly matching TRBD1 (6 bases). Germline lookup yields CDR1 LGHNA and CDR2 YNFKEQ. The CDR3 consists of 16 residues. The V gene lost 0 bases and the J gene lost 4 bases, with 15 bases spanning the gap. In nucleotides, the CDR3 is TGTGCCAGCAGCCAAGATTCGACAGGCGGTGGCACTGAAGCTTTCTTT. Translation: CASSQDSTGGGTEAFF.

This chain uses TRBV15 with TRBJ2-3; D may be TRBD2 (7 bases). The CDR3 has 17 residues. Trimming pared 3 bases from V and 2 bases from J, leaving 18 bases between. The germline V gene encodes CDR1 LNHNV and CDR2 YYDKDF (reference sequence). CDR3 sequence: CATSRETGTTFTDTQYF. The CDR3 region has the DNA TGTGCCACCAGCAGGGAAACAGGGACTACGTTCACAGATACGCAGTATTTT.

The chain employs TRBV18 and TRBJ2-2; D is perhaps TRBD1 (6 bases). The CDR3 is 13 residues long. Germline V gene lookup returns CDR1 KGHSH and CDR2 LQKENI. V lost 6 bases to trimming and J lost 9 bases, with 14 bases between them. CDR3 loop: CASSLLGARELFF. The CDR3 DNA reads TGTGCCAGCTCCCTCCTGGGGGCCAGGGAGCTGTTTTTT.

This sequence joins TRBV15 and TRBJ1-2; no clear D gene. The CDR3 runs to 15 residues. V dropped 0 bases and J dropped 5 bases, with 13 bases sitting between them. Germline values: CDR1 LNHNV, CDR2 YYDKDF (reference sequence). The CDR3 nucleotides are TGTGCCACCAGCAGAGATAGGACCTCAGCGTATGGCTACACCTTC. Protein product: CATSRDRTSAYGYTF.